This TCR beta chain derives from a study of blood T cell repertoires in COVID-19 (dated by TCRdb to about 2020). Background for the entire study: Samples from collaborators originated in the United States, Italy and Spain and spanned both the acute and convalescent phases of COVID-19. Deeply sampled blood TCRbeta repertoires from subjects exposed to, actively infected with, or recovered from COVID-19 were included in the dataset. Sample metadata almost always included a de-identified subject ID, COVID-19 status, age in years and sex. The repertoires were released in a freely available public database meant as a resource for research on the immune response to SARS-CoV-2. Samples were obtained from the ongoing ImmuneRACE study (first 160 participants) and from about 1,300 subjects provided by 6 global collaborators. The material from the prospective study consisted of cDNA or gDNA derived from T cells, B-cell-depleted T cells, or PBMCs. HLA class I and class II types, where available, came from metadata supplied by the sample provider rather than from assay-based typing. The paper as a whole reports these results and caveats: Clinical and demographic metadata were provided uncurated, with the amount varying by source and participant.

From the cysteine up to the phenylalanine, the CDR3 has a length of 16 residues. The only DNA kept is the CDR3, 48 bases in frame from the first base. As encoded in the germline V gene, CDR1 is MDHEN while CDR2 is SYDVKM. Here V drops 4 bases and J drops 4 bases, and the junction holds 9 bases not matched to any gene. A word on this clone: Its antigen specificity is not known. The sample holds no much larger clone one base away, and base qualities are not on file.

TCRbeta CDR3 regions were amplified from genomic DNA using the immunoSEQ Assay, a bias-controlled multiplex PCR. The study's processing was this. The number of nucleated cells in each sample was estimated by amplification of reference gene primers within the assay. To quantify the absolute abundance of each unique TCRbeta CDR3 rearrangement, sequence reads were collapsed and filtered. Productive Simpson clonality was computed per sample as the square root of Simpson's diversity index over productive rearrangements. TCRdb re-hosts the immuneACCESS table, in-frame sequences only. Its copies lack some clones; in the studies checked, an unresolved V gene accounts for under half of them, and the cause for the rest is not known. From that table come the V and J calls and clone size; the DNA was used to work out D and trimming. The sample contains some 200,000 clones, 87% of them found a single time. About a tenth of the sample is taken by the ten largest.

In the prospective study, participants were roughly 18 to 100 years old, resided in about two dozen geographic areas of the United States, and were enrolled through a virtual design. In the prospective study, participants were assigned to cohorts based on the clinical history participants reported in a screening survey and a study questionnaire. Each participant in the prospective study had whole blood, serum and a nasopharyngeal or oropharyngeal swab collected by mobile phlebotomists. Additional blood draws and questionnaires over a 2-month period could optionally be provided by prospective study participants. Prospective study blood samples were shipped either frozen or at room temperature before DNA extraction.

Material for sequencing was PBMCs or T cells enriched from blood (not recorded which). The source of this sequence is a man younger than 35 with acute COVID-19. The chain joins TRBV28 to TRBJ2-3; the junction holds 9 bases that match TRBD1. The DNA sequence reads TGTGCCAGCAGTTCCCGGACAGGGGCGATAGCAGATACGCAGTATTTT. This is translated as CASSSRTGAIADTQYF.